Given below is one T cell receptor beta chain in context. TCRdb keeps only in-frame clones here, not all; method: immunoSEQ multiplex PCR. The sample records 40,000 or so clones, approximately 80% being singletons. Trimming removed 6 bases from V and 8 bases from J, with 11 bases in between. The CDR3 has 12 residues. Germline values: CDR1 MNHNY, CDR2 SVGAGI (reference sequence). The data belong to a study of PD-L1 blockade in urothelial cancer. This chain connects TRBV6-6 to TRBJ2-1, with D possibly matching TRBD2 (5 bases). This TCR was sampled from a man between 70 and 80 years old with urothelial cancer. The source material was PBMCs, sampled around atezolizumab (anti-PD-L1) treatment. CDR3 bases: TGTGCCAGCAGCCTAGCCGAGGATGAGCAGTTCTTC. This gives the protein CASSLAEDEQFF.